The entry below describes one TCR beta chain. What it binds is not known. This sample stems from a study of T cells in narcolepsy. Study in general: Donors had narcolepsy type 1 or type 2, or were healthy controls. Study-wide results and caveats: Some memory CD4+ repertoires had no autoreactive clone sequences. Reportedly, autoreactive clonotypes were serially detected in patients' blood but not controls'. Same-patient CSF and blood CD4+ T cell clonotypes included HCRT-specific and TRIB2-specific autoreactive ones.

Method: immunoSEQ multiplex PCR; TCRdb's copy keeps in-frame clones and lacks some. The sample consists of about 20,000 clones, under 85% of them appearing once. The CDR3 consists of 15 residues. Germline V gives CDR1 MNHNS, CDR2 SASEGT. The ends lost 6 bases at V and 7 bases at J; junction bases unmatched: 12. The chain uses TRBV6-1 and TRBJ2-7; 10 positions match TRBD1. Material: memory (CD45RA-) CD4+ T cells from blood. This receptor was taken from a human donor in good health. CDR3 nucleotide sequence: TGTGCCAGCAGCGATTCGGGACAGGGGTTTCGAGAGCAGTACTTC. Its protein product is CASSDSGQGFREQYF.